What follows are 28 T cell receptor beta chains derived from one specimen sequenced in a study of blood T cell repertoires in COVID-19. Sequencing was performed with immunoSEQ multiplex PCR; in TCRdb, only in-frame clones are kept and a portion is missing. Of 85,000 to 95,000 clones in the sample, around 87% are singletons; the top ten hold about 5%. What was sequenced was peripheral blood. The source of these receptors is a woman of 80 years or more with acute or convalescent COVID-19.

This chain links TRBV9 with TRBJ1-1; perhaps TRBD1 as D (6 bases). Between the trimmed V and J ends, which lost 0 bases and 4 bases, there was a span of 7 bases. This CDR3 comprises 13 residues. Germline values: CDR1 SGDLS, CDR2 YYNGEE. Here the CDR3 reads CASSVVQGTEAFF. DNA of the CDR3: TGTGCCAGCAGCGTAGTACAGGGCACTGAAGCTTTCTTT. Looking up the rest from reference TRBV9 and TRBJ1-1 gives the full variable domain: DSGVTQTPKHLITATGQRVTLRCSPRSGDLSVYWYQQSLDQGLQFLIQYYNGEERAKGNILERFSAQQFPDLHSELNLSSLELGDSALYFCASSVVQGTEAFFGQGTRLTVV.

CDR3 region: CAISDLAGVSGTFF. In DNA, the CDR3 is TGTGCCATCAGTGACCTAGCGGGAGTTTCGGGGACGTTCTTC. The chain is built from TRBV10-3 and TRBJ2-1, with 10 bases that match TRBD2. There are 14 residues in the CDR3. Unmatched junction bases numbered 11, after V lost 3 bases and J lost 15 bases. The germline V gene has CDR1 ENHRY and CDR2 SYGVKD.

The chain combines TRBV6-6 with TRBJ2-7, with D possibly matching TRBD1 (6 bases). V was cut by 0 bases and J by 4 bases, with 10 bases left in between. Per germline, CDR1 MNHNY and CDR2 SVGAGI (reference sequence). The CDR3 totals 14 residues. CDR3 loop: CASSYSSDSYEQYF. The CDR3 nucleotides are TGTGCCAGCAGTTACTCTTCGGACAGTTACGAGCAGTACTTC.

This clone has just one count. The chain employs TRBV20-1 and TRBJ1-2, with D hard to call. The germline gives CDR1 DFQATT, CDR2 SNEGSKA (reference sequence). This CDR3 region has 11 residues. Trimming stripped 5 bases from V and 4 bases from J, with 8 bases between. The CDR3 region has the DNA TGCAGTGCTGTTGGCAGCTATGGCTACACCTTC. Its translation is CSAVGSYGYTF.

The chain has TRBV7-9 and TRBJ1-2; a weak D match, TRBD1 (5 bases). There are 13 residues in the CDR3. The V end was cut by 0 bases, the J end by 8 bases, with 10 bases between. CDR1 and CDR2 from the germline V gene are SEHNR and FQNEAQ (reference sequence). CDR3 protein: CASSLAGEGGYTF. The CDR3 DNA follows: TGTGCCAGCAGCTTAGCAGGGGAGGGCGGCTACACCTTC.

The V and J genes are TRBV19 and TRBJ1-2, with D unresolved. This CDR3 has 12 residues. From germline, CDR1 is LNHDA and CDR2 SQIVND (reference sequence). The germline V and J ends were trimmed by 5 bases and 7 bases, with 11 bases remaining between them. In nucleotides, the CDR3 is TGTGCCAGTAGTGGCCTGCAACGTGGCTACACCTTC. Its translation is CASSGLQRGYTF.

The gene calls are TRBV7-2 and TRBJ1-2; D remains ambiguous. The CDR3 contains 13 residues. Germline values: CDR1 SGHTA, CDR2 FQGNSA. Trimming removed 1 base from V and 7 bases from J, with 10 bases in between. The CDR3 loop reads CASSLETFVGYTF. In nucleotides, the CDR3 is TGTGCCAGCAGCTTAGAGACATTTGTTGGCTACACCTTC.

This chain links TRBV23-1 with TRBJ2-3; 8 nucleotides match TRBD1. TRBV23-1 is labeled an ORF, and its function is uncertain. Germline trimming cut 3 bases from V and 13 bases from J; bases unmatched to any gene: 6. The CDR3 sequence is 12 residues long. Written as DNA, the CDR3 is TGCGCCAGCAGTCAGGGTGACAGGGGCAAGTATTTT. This gives the protein CASSQGDRGKYF.

The chain carries TRBV7-3 and TRBJ2-1; D uncertain. Germline V gene data show CDR1 as SGHTA and CDR2 as FQGTGA. This CDR3 region has 13 residues. The V end was cut by 4 bases, the J end by 9 bases, with 13 bases between. The DNA of the CDR3 is TGTGCCAGCAGCTCGACACCGTTGGGTGAGCAGTTCTTC. Translating gives CASSSTPLGEQFF. Supplemented by reference TRBV7-3 and TRBJ2-1, the full variable domain reads GAGVSQTPSNKVTEKGKYVELRCDPISGHTALYWYRQSLGQGPEFLIYFQGTGAADDSGLPNDRFFAVRPEGSVSTLKIQRTERGDSAVYLCASSSTPLGEQFFGPGTRLTVL.

This clone was observed a few times. The chain joins TRBV19 to TRBJ1-1; D perhaps matches TRBD1 (6 bases). CDR3 length equals 13 residues. Germline assignment: CDR1 LNHDA and CDR2 SQIVND (reference sequence). The ends were cut back, 6 bases at V and 4 bases at J, with 12 bases in the middle. This CDR3 is CASSEAGATEAFF. CDR3 DNA sequence: TGTGCCAGTAGCGAAGCGGGGGCCACTGAAGCTTTCTTT.

The CDR3 coding sequence is TGTGCCTGGAGTGTACAGGCAGGGAGGGGCTACACCTTC. Translating it yields CAWSVQAGRGYTF. The chain has TRBV30 and TRBJ1-2, with D perhaps matching TRBD1 (5 bases). This CDR3 is 13 amino acids long. V was cut by 0 bases and J by 8 bases, with 13 bases left in between. Germline V gene data show CDR1 as GTSNPN and CDR2 as SVGIG (reference sequence).

The chain couples TRBV3-1 (or the pseudogene TRBV3-2) to TRBJ2-5, with TRBD2 identical over 9 bases. The germline V gene encodes CDR1 LGHDT and CDR2 YNNKEL (reference sequence). The ends lost 4 bases at V and 5 bases at J; junction bases unmatched: 8. The CDR3 totals 15 residues. CDR3 sequence reads: CASSPYRTSVETQYF. CDR3 nucleotide sequence: TGTGCCAGCAGCCCCTACCGGACTAGCGTGGAGACCCAGTACTTC.

The chain recombines TRBV4-2 with TRBJ2-3; 10 bases agree with TRBD2. The CDR3 spans 17 residues. The germline V gene has CDR1 LGHNA and CDR2 YNFKEQ. Germline trimming cut 4 bases from V and 0 bases from J; bases unmatched to any gene: 7. The CDR3 is CASSPAGGGTSTDTQYF. CDR3 DNA: TGTGCCAGCAGCCCAGCGGGGGGGGGAACTAGCACAGATACGCAGTATTTT.

The V call is TRBV6-5, the J call TRBJ2-3, with 9 bases fitting TRBD2. CDR1 and CDR2 (germline): MNHEY, SVGAGI. The V and J ends lost 10 bases and 4 bases, in that order; junction bases with no gene match: 6. The CDR3 contains 13 residues. CDR3 coding DNA: TGTGCCAACAGAGCGGGAGGTTCAGATACGCAGTATTTT. Translating it yields CANRAGGSDTQYF.

This clone was picked up a small number of times. As DNA, the CDR3 is TGCAGCGTTGAGGCGGGGGCGCCCACAGATACGCAGTATTTT. It codes for CSVEAGAPTDTQYF. This chain joins TRBV29-1 and TRBJ2-3; D might be TRBD2 (7 bases). Trimming pared 3 bases from V and 2 bases from J, leaving 12 bases between. CDR3 size: 14 residues. Germline V gene data show CDR1 as SQVTM and CDR2 as ANQGSEA.

The V call is TRBV25-1, the J call TRBJ1-2; tentatively, D is TRBD1 (6 bases). The CDR3 sequence is 13 residues long. V dropped 3 bases and J dropped 2 bases, with 7 bases sitting between them. CDR1 MGHDK and CDR2 SYGVNS come from the germline V gene. In DNA, the CDR3 is TGTGCCAGCAGTGAGCAGGGGAACTATGGCTACACCTTC. As protein: CASSEQGNYGYTF.

V and J are TRBV7-2 and TRBJ2-5, with 7 nucleotides matching TRBD2. CDR1 and CDR2 from the germline V gene are SGHTA and FQGNSA. V was clipped by 1 base and J by 5 bases; unmatched bases: 7. This CDR3 is built from 15 residues. This CDR3 is CASSLGRGGLETQYF. CDR3 DNA: TGTGCCAGCAGCTTAGGTCGCGGGGGACTGGAGACCCAGTACTTC.

This clone was detected only a few times. The chain carries TRBV5-8 and TRBJ1-4; D uncertain. CDR1 is SGHTS and CDR2 is YDEGEE in the germline V gene. CDR3 length: 15 residues. V lost 1 base to trimming and J lost 4 bases, with 11 bases between them. In nucleotides, the CDR3 is TGTGCCAGCAGCTTGTCGCACAGCTATAATGAAAAACTGTTTTTT. It codes for CASSLSHSYNEKLFF.

CDR3 nucleotides: TGTGCCAGCAGCCCCCGAAGGGGTAGGCAGCCCCAGCATTTT. The encoded protein is CASSPRRGRQPQHF. The J gene is TRBJ1-5, the V gene TRBV14; D is possibly TRBD1 (5 bases). There are 14 residues in the CDR3. Germline CDR1 is SGHDN and CDR2 is FVKESK. V lost 4 bases to trimming and J lost 7 bases, with 14 bases between them.

This clone has only a few counts. J is TRBJ2-2 and V is TRBV6-1, with 7 bases that match TRBD2. With V trimmed by 1 base and J by 3 bases, 5 bases remained unmatched. CDR3 length: 16 residues. Germline V lookup: CDR1 MNHNS, CDR2 SASEGT. Here the CDR3 reads CASSEVWGGDTGELFF. The CDR3 bases are TGTGCCAGCAGTGAAGTGTGGGGAGGGGACACCGGGGAGCTGTTTTTT.

This chain uses TRBV29-1 with TRBJ2-1, with D unclear. This CDR3 comprises 15 residues. V was trimmed by 0 bases and J by 7 bases, leaving 16 bases between them. CDR1 SQVTM and CDR2 ANQGSEA come from the germline V gene. The CDR3 loop is CSVEDRRLSKNEQFF. CDR3 in DNA: TGCAGCGTTGAAGATCGGCGGCTGAGTAAAAATGAGCAGTTCTTC.

The rearrangement uses TRBV11-2 and TRBJ2-5; 11 bases are a match to TRBD1. The CDR3 spans 16 residues. Per the germline V gene, CDR1 is SGHAT and CDR2 is FQNNGV. V was pared by 1 base and J by 4 bases, with 5 bases of the junction left unmatched. The CDR3 sequence is CASSLVLGTGGETQYF. Written as DNA, the CDR3 is TGTGCCAGCAGCTTAGTGCTCGGGACAGGGGGAGAGACCCAGTACTTC.

The chain recombines TRBV11-3 with TRBJ2-5; D unclear. The germline gives CDR1 SGHNT, CDR2 YENEEA. The CDR3 loop spans 15 amino acids. The V end was cut by 1 base, the J end by 5 bases, with 14 bases between. CDR3 coding DNA: TGTGCCAGCAGCTTAGGCGGCACTGCCTGGGAGACCCAGTACTTC. It yields the protein CASSLGGTAWETQYF.

The chain couples TRBV18 to TRBJ1-1; no definite D call. The CDR3 has 14 residues. Germline CDR1 KGHSH, CDR2 LQKENI. Trimming took 6 bases from V and 6 from J, leaving 17 bases between them. The CDR3 here is CASSLSQVNSEAFF. The CDR3 coding sequence is TGTGCCAGCTCCCTCTCCCAGGTTAACTCTGAAGCTTTCTTT. The variable domain in full, completed from reference TRBV18 and TRBJ1-1, reads NAGVMQNPRHLVRRRGQEARLRCSPMKGHSHVYWYRQLPEEGLKFMVYLQKENIIDESGMPKERFSAEFPKEGPSILRIQQVVRGDSAAYFCASSLSQVNSEAFFGQGTRLTVV.

The gene calls are TRBV7-3 and TRBJ2-3; 10 bases are a match to TRBD1. The germline CDR1 and CDR2 sequences are SGHTA and FQGTGA. The V and J ends lost 0 bases and 6 bases, in that order; junction bases with no gene match: 9. CDR3 size: 17 residues. The CDR3 DNA sequence: TGTGCCAGCAGCTTAACGGGGGTAGGACAGGGGGTTGATACGCAGTATTTT. Protein sequence: CASSLTGVGQGVDTQYF. Looking up the rest from reference TRBV7-3 and TRBJ2-3 gives the full variable domain: GAGVSQTPSNKVTEKGKYVELRCDPISGHTALYWYRQSLGQGPEFLIYFQGTGAADDSGLPNDRFFAVRPEGSVSTLKIQRTERGDSAVYLCASSLTGVGQGVDTQYFGPGTRLTVL.

This sequence joins TRBV12-2 and TRBJ1-2; the DNA was not used to check the table's D call, TRBD1. TRBV12-2 is flagged as a pseudogene. This CDR3 is built from 14 residues. CDR3 in DNA: TGTGCAAGTCGCTTATTAGGCCAGGACTATGGCTACACCTTC. Amino acid sequence: CASRLLGQDYGYTF.

The chain links TRBV10-3 to TRBJ2-7; 14 nucleotides align to TRBD2. The germline gives CDR1 ENHRY, CDR2 SYGVKD. The CDR3 sequence is 17 residues long. Trimming took 3 bases from V and 4 from J; bases not matched to a gene: 8. DNA for the CDR3: TGTGCCATCAGTGATATGGGGACTAGCGGGAGTAGGTACGAGCAGTACTTC. It yields the protein CAISDMGTSGSRYEQYF.

This sequence joins TRBV5-1 and TRBJ2-1, with D tentatively TRBD2 (6 bases). Germline V CDR1 and CDR2: SGHRS, YFSETQ. The CDR3 covers 16 residues. V lost 5 bases, J lost 0 bases, and 15 bases lay in between. The DNA for the CDR3 is TGCGCCAGCAGGTCTACCCTAGCGAGCTCCTACAATGAGCAGTTCTTC. Residues: CASRSTLASSYNEQFF.